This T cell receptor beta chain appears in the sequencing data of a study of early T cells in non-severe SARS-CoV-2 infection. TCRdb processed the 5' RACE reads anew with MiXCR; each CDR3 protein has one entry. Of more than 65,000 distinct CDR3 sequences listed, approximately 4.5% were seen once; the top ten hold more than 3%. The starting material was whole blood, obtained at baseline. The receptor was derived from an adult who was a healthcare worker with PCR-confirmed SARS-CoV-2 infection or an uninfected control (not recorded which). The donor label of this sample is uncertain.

This CDR3 reads CASSFPAGRLGEKLFF. CDR3 bases: TGTGCCAGCAGCTTCCCGGCGGGGCGACTAGGGGAAAAACTGTTTTTT. The gene calls are TRBV7-8 and TRBJ1-4, with a possible D match to TRBD1 (5 bases). Trimming removed 3 bases at V and 8 bases at J, with 19 bases between. Germline CDR1 reads SGHVS; CDR2 reads FQNEAQ. The CDR3 totals 16 residues.